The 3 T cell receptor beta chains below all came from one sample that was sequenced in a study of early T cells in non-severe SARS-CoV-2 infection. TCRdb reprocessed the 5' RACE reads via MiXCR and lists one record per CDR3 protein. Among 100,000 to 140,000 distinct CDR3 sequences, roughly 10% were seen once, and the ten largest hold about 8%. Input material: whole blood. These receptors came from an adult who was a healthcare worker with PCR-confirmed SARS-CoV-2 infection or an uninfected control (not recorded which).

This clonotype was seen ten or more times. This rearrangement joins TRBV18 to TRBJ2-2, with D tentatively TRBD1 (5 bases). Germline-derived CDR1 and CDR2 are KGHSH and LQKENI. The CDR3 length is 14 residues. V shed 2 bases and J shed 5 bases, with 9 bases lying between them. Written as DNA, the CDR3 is TGTGCCAGCTCACCAGACAGAAGAACCGGGGAGCTGTTTTTT. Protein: CASSPDRRTGELFF.

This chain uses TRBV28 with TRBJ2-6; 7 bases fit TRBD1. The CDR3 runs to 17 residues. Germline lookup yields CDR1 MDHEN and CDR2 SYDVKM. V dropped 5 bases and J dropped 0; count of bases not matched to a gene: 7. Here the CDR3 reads CASSQDRSSSGANVLTF. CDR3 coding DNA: TGTGCCAGCAGTCAGGACAGGTCTAGCTCTGGGGCCAACGTCCTGACTTTC.

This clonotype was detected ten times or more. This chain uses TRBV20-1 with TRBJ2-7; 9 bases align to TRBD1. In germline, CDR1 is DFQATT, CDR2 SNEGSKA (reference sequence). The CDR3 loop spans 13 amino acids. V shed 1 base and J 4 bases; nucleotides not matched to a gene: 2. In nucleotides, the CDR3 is TGCAGTGCTAGAGGGGACAGGGAATACGAGCAGTACTTC. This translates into CSARGDREYEQYF.